This T cell receptor beta chain originates from a study of T cells in Graves' hyperthyroidism and ophthalmopathy. Each patient was aged 18 to 65 and had newly diagnosed hyperthyroidism of under 2 months' duration. There are 15 residues in the CDR3. Germline V lookup: CDR1 MRHNA, CDR2 SNTAGT. Authors of the study amplified TCR beta CDR3 regions from RNA transcripts. Primed by the HTBI set, a first-round RT-PCR was run on the TCR CDR3. TCRdb reprocessed the multiplex PCR reads with MiXCR, giving one entry per CDR3 protein. Here the sample spans 530,000 or so distinct CDR3 sequences, 46% being singletons. As to this clonotype: A junction end diverges from the germline sequence, so it may reflect a read error.

Material: peripheral blood or thyroid tissue (not recorded which). The receptor comes from a woman between 18 and 29 years old with Graves' hyperthyroidism. V gene TRBV6-4 combines with J gene TRBJ2-7; 9 bases are a match to TRBD2. The CDR3 region has the DNA TGTGCCAGCAGTTACTCCTTAGCGGGAGACTACGAGCAGTACTTC. Translating it yields CASSYSLAGDYEQYF.